This record concerns one T cell receptor beta chain sequence. As yet, its antigen is unknown. This sample is drawn from a study of tumor-infiltrating lymphocytes in localized non-small cell lung cancer. About the research overall: Some samples were collected after neoadjuvant chemotherapy; smokers, never-smokers and several histologies were included. Each patient gave resected tumor and non-adjacent uninvolved lung tissue.

The study, taken as a whole, reports: Different pieces of the same tissue went to different assays, confounding technical variation with intratumor heterogeneity.

TCRdb's copy holds only in-frame clones and misses some; the assay was immunoSEQ multiplex PCR. This table holds fewer than 7,500 clones, approximately 61% found once. The specimen sequenced was lung tumor tissue. This sequence originates from a human donor with non-small cell lung cancer.

The CDR3: CASSSRGNQPQHF. Here the CDR3 DNA reads TGTGCCAGCAGTTCCCGGGGCAATCAGCCCCAGCATTTT. The chain links TRBV6-6 to TRBJ1-5; D ambiguous. CDR3 length: 13 amino acids. V lost 4 bases to trimming and J lost 2 bases, with 6 bases between them. CDR1 and CDR2 from the germline V gene are MNHNY and SVGAGI (reference sequence).